What follows are 17 T cell receptor beta chains derived from one specimen sequenced in a study of a mutant IDH1 vaccine in newly diagnosed glioma. Time point given: baseline, week 1 (first vaccination visit). This sample's treatment: pre-vaccination baseline after standard-of-care therapy. The data were produced by immunoSEQ multiplex PCR, yet TCRdb's version contains in-frame clones alone and is incomplete. The table includes 92,000 or so clones, over 75% detected once. Sequenced here: PBMCs, sampled from a glioma patient treated with radiotherapy, temozolomide or both. The receptor source for this set is a middle-aged man with glioma. Some clones in this sample may be carry-over from other donors' samples.

V gene TRBV10-1 combines with J gene TRBJ2-2; no firm D call. Germline CDR1 reads WNHNN; CDR2 reads SYGVQD (reference sequence). Trimming cost V 2 bases and J 12 bases, with 13 bases left between them. This CDR3 contains 13 residues. Here the CDR3 reads CASSERLGLQLFF. For the CDR3, the DNA is TGCGCCAGCAGTGAGAGGCTTGGGTTACAGCTGTTTTTT.

V gene TRBV7-9 combines with J gene TRBJ1-1; the D gene is possibly TRBD1 (5 bases). Per the germline V gene, CDR1 is SEHNR and CDR2 is FQNEAQ (reference sequence). V lost 2 bases and J 1 base, leaving 5 bases between the germline ends. This CDR3 has 13 residues. CDR3 in amino acids: CASSLRGNTEAFF. The CDR3 DNA reads as TGTGCCAGCAGCTTAAGGGGGAACACTGAAGCTTTCTTT.

The chain links TRBV10-2 to TRBJ1-6; D might be TRBD1 (5 bases). The V and J ends lost 8 bases and 4 bases respectively, with 21 bases between them. The CDR3 has 17 amino acids. The germline V gene encodes CDR1 WSHSY and CDR2 SAAADI. The CDR3 sequence: CASHELGARAYNSPLHF. The DNA for the CDR3 is TGCGCCAGCCATGAGTTAGGGGCCAGGGCGTATAATTCACCCCTCCACTTT.

This clone was seen once. The rearrangement uses TRBV7-2 and TRBJ1-6; D perhaps matches TRBD1 (5 bases). The CDR3 is 15 amino acids. Trimming took 6 bases from V and 10 from J, leaving 19 bases between them. Germline V CDR1 and CDR2: SGHTA, FQGNSA. CDR3 sequence reads: CASSHPTGLRSPLHF. The CDR3 coding sequence is TGTGCCAGCAGTCATCCGACGGGGCTACGATCACCCCTCCACTTT.

The CDR3 region has the DNA TGTGCCAGCTCACCCATCCCTGCAGGGGGTGAGCAGTTCTTC. This codes for CASSPIPAGGEQFF. The V gene is TRBV18, the J gene TRBJ2-1; 7 bases align to TRBD1. The length of the CDR3 is 14 residues. The V segment lost 3 bases and the J segment 9 bases; nucleotides outside the gene matches: 8. The germline CDR1 and CDR2 sequences are KGHSH and LQKENI.

This chain uses TRBV7-2 with TRBJ2-5, with TRBD2 matching over 11 bases. CDR1 SGHTA and CDR2 FQGNSA come from the germline V gene. V was clipped by 1 base and J by 2 bases; unmatched bases: 3. This CDR3 has 16 amino acids. The CDR3 is CASSLGSSGGQETQYF. The CDR3 DNA follows: TGTGCCAGCAGCTTAGGGTCTAGCGGGGGGCAAGAGACCCAGTACTTC.

The chain links TRBV4-1 to TRBJ2-2; weak D call: TRBD2 (5 bases). Per the germline V gene, CDR1 is MGHRA and CDR2 is YSYEKL. Trimming pared 4 bases from V and 5 bases from J, leaving 17 bases between. This CDR3 contains 16 residues. CDR3 region: CASSLSAVLGTGELFF. CDR3 DNA: TGCGCCAGCAGCCTTAGTGCGGTACTAGGGACCGGGGAGCTGTTTTTT.

This chain uses TRBV29-1 with TRBJ1-1; D perhaps matches TRBD1 (5 bases). There are 13 residues in the CDR3. V was trimmed by 5 bases and J by 4 bases, leaving 14 bases between them. CDR1 and CDR2 from the germline V gene are SQVTM and ANQGSEA. CDR3 DNA sequence: TGCAGCGTTTTTTTGTGGGGCGCCACTGAAGCTTTCTTT. This gives the protein CSVFLWGATEAFF.

The chain couples TRBV7-9 to TRBJ1-1; weak D call: TRBD1 (6 bases). Trimming took off 5 bases at V and 6 bases at J, with 13 bases between the two ends. Germline V lookup: CDR1 SEHNR, CDR2 FQNEAQ (reference sequence). The CDR3 covers 13 residues. CDR3: CASSPIQGPEAFF. CDR3 in DNA: TGTGCCAGCAGCCCTATACAGGGACCTGAAGCTTTCTTT.

This clone appeared a single time. The chain employs TRBV29-1 and TRBJ2-7; D is perhaps TRBD1 (6 bases). The germline V gene encodes CDR1 SQVTM and CDR2 ANQGSEA. V lost 6 bases, J lost 9 bases, and 18 bases lay in between. This CDR3 is 12 amino acids long. CDR3 sequence reads: CSVPTVGGSQYF. CDR3 bases: TGCAGCGTCCCAACGGTTGGGGGCTCGCAGTACTTC.

V and J are TRBV29-1 and TRBJ2-5; D perhaps matches TRBD2 (5 bases). Germline V lookup: CDR1 SQVTM, CDR2 ANQGSEA. Trimming shortened V by 3 bases and J by 2 bases, and 16 bases separated the two germline ends. This CDR3 has 15 amino acids. In nucleotides, the CDR3 is TGCAGCGTTGATCATGGGCTAGCCGGTCAAGAGACCCAGTACTTC. It codes for CSVDHGLAGQETQYF.

This chain uses TRBV5-1 with TRBJ2-3; 7 nucleotides agree with TRBD2. This CDR3 is built from 16 residues. Germline values: CDR1 SGHRS, CDR2 YFSETQ. The V and J ends lost 4 bases and 5 bases, in that order; junction bases with no gene match: 13. The DNA of the CDR3 is TGCGCCAGCAGCCCCCTGGGGGGGACCACGGGAGATACGCAGTATTTT. Translation: CASSPLGGTTGDTQYF.

The J gene is TRBJ1-2, the V gene TRBV9; maybe TRBD1 (6 bases). Trimming stripped 4 bases from V and 3 bases from J, with 16 bases between. Germline V gene sequence: CDR1 SGDLS, CDR2 YYNGEE. This CDR3 region has 15 residues. Written as DNA, the CDR3 is TGTGCCAGCAGCACACGTGGGGGGGCTGACTATGGCTACACCTTC. Protein sequence: CASSTRGGADYGYTF.

The rearrangement uses TRBV7-9 and TRBJ1-3; no clear D gene. Trimming pared 2 bases from V and 0 bases from J, leaving 5 bases between. The CDR3 loop spans 14 amino acids. CDR1 is SEHNR and CDR2 is FQNEAQ in the germline V gene (reference sequence). The CDR3 nucleotides read TGTGCCAGCAGCTTATGGGGCTCTGGAAACACCATATATTTT. Protein: CASSLWGSGNTIYF.

The chain couples TRBV5-8 to TRBJ2-1; tentative D call: TRBD2 (7 bases). Germline V CDR1 and CDR2: SGHTS, YDEGEE. V lost 2 bases, J lost 2 bases, and 14 bases lay in between. CDR3 length equals 16 residues. The CDR3 DNA sequence: TGTGCCAGCAGCTTTTTCCGGGGGGCAACCTACAATGAGCAGTTCTTC. The encoded protein is CASSFFRGATYNEQFF. Full variable domain (remainder filled in from reference TRBV5-8 and TRBJ2-1): EAGVTQSPTHLIKTRGQQATLRCSPISGHTSVYWYQQALGLGLQFLLWYDEGEERNRGNFPPRFSGRQFPNYSSELNVNALELEDSALYLCASSFFRGATYNEQFFGPGTRLTVL.

The genes are TRBV18 and TRBJ1-5, with D possibly matching TRBD1 (6 bases). The CDR3 sequence is 15 residues long. V dropped 3 bases and J dropped 3 bases, with 12 bases sitting between them. In germline, CDR1 is KGHSH, CDR2 LQKENI. The CDR3 loop reads CASSPQGTSNQPQHF. In DNA, the CDR3 is TGTGCCAGCTCACCGCAGGGGACCTCCAATCAGCCCCAGCATTTT.

The chain couples TRBV5-6 to TRBJ2-3; TRBD1 matches 8 bases. V lost 0 bases and J lost 4; bases outside the gene matches: 7. CDR1 and CDR2 from the germline V gene are SGHDT and YYEEEE. This CDR3 is built from 16 residues. The DNA of the CDR3 is TGTGCCAGCAGCTTGGCGGGCAGGGGGCAGTCAGATACGCAGTATTTT. As protein: CASSLAGRGQSDTQYF. The full variable domain, completed using reference TRBV5-6 and TRBJ2-3, is DAGVTQSPTHLIKTRGQQVTLRCSPKSGHDTVSWYQQALGQGPQFIFQYYEEEERQRGNFPDRFSGHQFPNYSSELNVNALLLGDSALYLCASSLAGRGQSDTQYFGPGTRLTVL.